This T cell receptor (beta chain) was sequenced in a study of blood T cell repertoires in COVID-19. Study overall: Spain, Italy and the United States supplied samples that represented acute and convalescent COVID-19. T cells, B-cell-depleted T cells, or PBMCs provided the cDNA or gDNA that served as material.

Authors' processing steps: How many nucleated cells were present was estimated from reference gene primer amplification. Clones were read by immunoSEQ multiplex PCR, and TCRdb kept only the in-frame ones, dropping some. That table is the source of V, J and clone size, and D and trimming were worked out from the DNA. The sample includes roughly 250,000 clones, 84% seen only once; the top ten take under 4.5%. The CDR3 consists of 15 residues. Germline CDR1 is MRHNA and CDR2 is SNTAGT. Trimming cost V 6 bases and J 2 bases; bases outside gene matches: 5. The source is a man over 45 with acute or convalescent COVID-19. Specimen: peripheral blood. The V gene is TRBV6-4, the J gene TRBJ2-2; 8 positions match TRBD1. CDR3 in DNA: TGTGCCAGCAGCGCCGGACAGGGAAACACCGGGGAGCTGTTTTTT. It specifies CASSAGQGNTGELFF.